A selection of T cell receptor beta chains follows, all from one sample in a study of blood T cells in healthy people across ages. From the 5' RACE reads, TCRdb called clonotypes with MiXCR, one entry per CDR3 protein. This table holds roughly 800,000 distinct CDR3 sequences, around 36% found once. Sequencing used blood. These receptor sequences come from a young man in good health. CDR3s include the opening cysteine and the closing phenylalanine or tryptophan. A D gene is named only where the DNA matches it firmly. Size is stated for part of the rows, as once, few or many counts, or as a class when the clone is expanded.

cdr3_nt cdr3_aa j_call v_call d_call clone_size
TGTGCCAGCAGGCCGGACTTATCTGATGGTGCAACTAATGAAAAACTGTTTTTT CASRPDLSDGATNEKLFF TRBJ1-4 TRBV28 . .
TGTGCCAGCAGTTTGAGGGACAGGGTATCCTATGGCTACACCTTC CASSLRDRVSYGYTF TRBJ1-2 TRBV28 TRBD1 .
TGTGCCAGCAGTTACCAGGCGGGGGATTCACCCCTCCACTTT CASSYQAGDSPLHF TRBJ1-6 TRBV6-6 . .
TGTGCCAGCAGCCAGGCGAAATTTGGACGGGATGAAGCTTTCTTT CASSQAKFGRDEAFF TRBJ1-1 TRBV4-2 . few
TGTGCCAGCAGCCAAGATACCGACCCGTACAATGAGCAGTACTTC CASSQDTDPYNEQYF TRBJ2-7 TRBV3-1 . .
TGTGCCAGCAGTTACTCGTTCAAGTCTGTAGCCTACGAGCAGTACTTC CASSYSFKSVAYEQYF TRBJ2-7 TRBV6-5 . few
TGTGCCAGCAGCGTAGACCGGGGGGGCTACAATGAGCAGTTCTTC CASSVDRGGYNEQFF TRBJ2-1 TRBV9 TRBD2 .
TGTGCCAGCAGTTCCGCAGGGGGACAGGGAAAACTGTTTTTT CASSSAGGQGKLFF TRBJ1-4 TRBV27 TRBD1 .
TGTGCCAGCAGTTACTCGGGACAGAAGCCAGGGACCCAGTACTTC CASSYSGQKPGTQYF TRBJ2-5 TRBV6-2/TRBV6-3 TRBD1 .
TGTGCCAGTAACCTCGGACAGGATTGGAACATTCAGTACTTC CASNLGQDWNIQYF TRBJ2-4 TRBV19 TRBD1 few
TGTGCCAGCAGTTTACATCCGAAGAATTCACCCCTCCACTTT CASSLHPKNSPLHF TRBJ1-6 TRBV12-3/TRBV12-4 . .
TGCAGTGCGGTTCACAGGGGTATAGGCGGCTACACCTTC CSAVHRGIGGYTF TRBJ1-2 TRBV20-1 TRBD1 .
TGTGCCAGCAGCCAAGATCCCCCCCAGGGGGTTTCCTACAATGAGCAGTTCTTC CASSQDPPQGVSYNEQFF TRBJ2-1 TRBV4-2 TRBD1 .
TGCGCCAGCAGCCAAGGGCTTCAGACTTCTAACTATGGCTACACCTTC CASSQGLQTSNYGYTF TRBJ1-2 TRBV4-3 . many
TGTGCCAGCACCCTCTCTGGCTCGCTCGGAGGCTACACCTTC CASTLSGSLGGYTF TRBJ1-2 TRBV7-2 . few
TGTGCCAGCATGCCTAGCGGAGCCTACGAGCAGTACTTC CASMPSGAYEQYF TRBJ2-7 TRBV27 TRBD2 few
TGTGCCACCAGTGATCCGACTGGGGCCAACGTCCTGACTTTC CATSDPTGANVLTF TRBJ2-6 TRBV24-1 . .
TGCGCCAGCAGCCCTAAGCAGAAATATGAAGCTTTCTTT CASSPKQKYEAFF TRBJ1-1 TRBV4-3 . .
TGTGCCAGCAGCGTAGGACTAGCGACTAGCACAGATACGCAGTATTTT CASSVGLATSTDTQYF TRBJ2-3 TRBV9 TRBD2 many
TGTGCCAGCAGCAGGGACAGGATTTACAATGAGCAGTTCTTC CASSRDRIYNEQFF TRBJ2-1 TRBV11-3 TRBD1 few
TGTGCCAGCAGTTTGTTGAGTGGGGCTAGCACAGATACGCAGTATTTT CASSLLSGASTDTQYF TRBJ2-3 TRBV12-3/TRBV12-4 . few
TGTGCCAGCAGCTTAGGAACCACCTATAATTCACCCCTCCACTTT CASSLGTTYNSPLHF TRBJ1-6 TRBV7-2 . .
TGTGCCAGCAGCTTAGCTCAGACGACCTACGAGCAGTACTTC CASSLAQTTYEQYF TRBJ2-7 TRBV7-2 . many
TGTGCCAGCAGCACGGACAGGGTGGGGGGGAACACTGAAGCTTTCTTT CASSTDRVGGNTEAFF TRBJ1-1 TRBV9 TRBD1 few
TGTGCCAGCAGAAATACCAGGGAGCAGTACTTC CASRNTREQYF TRBJ2-7 TRBV3-1 . few
TGTGCCATCAGCCCATTACCTCGTGAAAAACTGTTTTTT CAISPLPREKLFF TRBJ1-4 TRBV10-3 . .
TGCAGCGTCTTAGCGGGGAGCTCCTACGAGCAGTACTTC CSVLAGSSYEQYF TRBJ2-7 TRBV29-1 TRBD2 many
TGTGCCAGCAGTGGGGAATCGGACAATGAGCAGTACTTC CASSGESDNEQYF TRBJ2-7 TRBV2 . .
TGCGCCAGCAGCCCGGGGACCACTGAAGCTTTCTTT CASSPGTTEAFF TRBJ1-1 TRBV4-3 . few
TGCAGTGCTAGACTCCGTGGAAAAGGCGAGACCCAGTACTTC CSARLRGKGETQYF TRBJ2-5 TRBV20-1 . few
TGTGCCAGCAGTGGCAGGTCCGACGAGCAGTACTTC CASSGRSDEQYF TRBJ2-7 TRBV12-3/TRBV12-4 . few